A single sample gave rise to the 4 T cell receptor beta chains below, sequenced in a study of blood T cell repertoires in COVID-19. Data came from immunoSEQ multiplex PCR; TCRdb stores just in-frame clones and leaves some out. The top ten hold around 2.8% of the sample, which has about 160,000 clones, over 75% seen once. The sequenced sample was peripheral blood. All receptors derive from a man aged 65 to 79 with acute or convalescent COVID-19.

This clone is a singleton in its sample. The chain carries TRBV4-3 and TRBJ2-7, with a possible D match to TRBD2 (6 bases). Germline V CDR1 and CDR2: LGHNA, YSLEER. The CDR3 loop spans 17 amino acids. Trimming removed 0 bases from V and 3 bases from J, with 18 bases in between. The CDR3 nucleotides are TGCGCCAGCAGCCAAGATCGGTTTCGGGGAGGAGACTACGAGCAGTACTTC. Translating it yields CASSQDRFRGGDYEQYF.

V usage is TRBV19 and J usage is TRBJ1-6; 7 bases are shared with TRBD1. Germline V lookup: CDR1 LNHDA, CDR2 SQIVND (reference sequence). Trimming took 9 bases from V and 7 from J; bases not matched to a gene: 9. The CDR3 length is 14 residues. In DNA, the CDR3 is TGTGCCAGCGAACCGGGACAGCACAATTCACCCCTCCACTTT. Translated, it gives CASEPGQHNSPLHF.

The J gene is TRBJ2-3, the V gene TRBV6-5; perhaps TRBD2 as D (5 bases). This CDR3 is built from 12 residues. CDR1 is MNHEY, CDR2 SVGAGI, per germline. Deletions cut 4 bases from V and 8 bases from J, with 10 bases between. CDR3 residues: CASSSSAGTQYF. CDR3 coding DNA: TGTGCCAGCAGTTCCAGTGCGGGTACGCAGTATTTT.

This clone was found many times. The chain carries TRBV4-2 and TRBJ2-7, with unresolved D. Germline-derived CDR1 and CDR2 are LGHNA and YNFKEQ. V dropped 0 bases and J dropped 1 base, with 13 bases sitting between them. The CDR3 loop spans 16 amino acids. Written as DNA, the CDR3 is TGTGCCAGCAGCCAAGATGCAGTGGCCTCATCCTACGAGCAGTACTTC. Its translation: CASSQDAVASSYEQYF.